This T cell receptor beta chain emerged from a study of Graves' ophthalmopathy and Graves' hyperthyroidism. The CDR3 contains 15 residues. Trimming removed 1 base at V and 5 bases at J, with 15 bases between. Germline CDR1 SGHKS, CDR2 YYEKEE (reference sequence). The study amplified TCR beta CDR3 regions using RNA transcripts. Following a first-round RT-PCR that used HTBI primers, a second-round multiplex PCR was carried out. From the multiplex PCR reads, TCRdb called clonotypes with MiXCR, one entry per CDR3 protein. Counted here are approximately 700,000 distinct CDR3 sequences, 40% occurring once; the ten biggest clones make up 40% to 55%. Study-level findings and limits: The model predicted ophthalmopathy progression with over 60% sensitivity and around 72% specificity. Discrimination between ophthalmopathy and stable hyperthyroidism by a 13-signature model showed about 86% sensitivity and about 81% specificity.

About this clonotype itself: Its specificity is unknown.

This chain uses TRBV5-5 with TRBJ1-2, with D perhaps TRBD1 (5 bases). This TCR came from an adult man with Graves' ophthalmopathy. Material for sequencing was peripheral blood. The CDR3 DNA reads TGTGCCAGCAGCTTGCAGGGCAGTGGAATGTATGGCTACACCTTC. Translation gives CASSLQGSGMYGYTF.